The TCR beta chain under discussion was sequenced for a study of human T cells and chemical hapten exposure. Regarding the study as a whole: Significantly more large CDR3 similarity clusters arose among expanded TCRs than among controls.

To note about this clonotype: What it binds is unknown.

The germline gives CDR1 LNHDA, CDR2 SQIVND (reference sequence). This CDR3 contains 16 residues. Deletions cut 3 bases from V and 3 bases from J, with 15 bases between. Time point denoted: patch test 2, 6 weeks after DPC sensitization. The treatment here: therapeutic diphenylcyclopropenone sensitization with weekly scalp DPC. The study extracted total RNA from unfractionated whole blood. Alopecia patients, 18 to 70 years old and DPC-suitable, served as donors. The library put unique molecular identifiers onto individual cDNA molecules. Each CDR3 protein gets one entry after TCRdb re-called the RACE reads with MiXCR. The sample includes 35,000 to 45,000 distinct CDR3 sequences, 9.5% to 10% of them seen just once.

Specimen: whole blood, collected in connection with sensitization to the hapten diphenylcyclopropenone (DPC). The TCR comes from a woman younger than 45 with alopecia areata. Some clones in this sample may be carry-over from other donors' samples. The chain recombines TRBV19 with TRBJ1-5; the D is unclear. CDR3 bases: TGTGCCAGTAGTATTTTTTTTGGGCAGTACAATCAGCCCCAGCATTTT. Its protein product is CASSIFFGQYNQPQHF.